This T cell receptor beta chain emerged from a study of T cells of healthy individuals. This CDR3 is built from 14 residues. V shed 7 bases and J 2 bases; nucleotides not matched to a gene: 7. CDR1 and CDR2 (germline): SQVTM, ANQGSEA. TCRdb independently ran MiXCR on the 5' RACE reads; one entry per CDR3 protein. The sample includes 100,000 or so distinct CDR3 sequences, 15% to 20% seen only once; the top ten take 6.2%. This clonotype was detected ten times or more. The chain recombines TRBV29-1 with TRBJ2-7; 11 nucleotides line up with TRBD2. This clonotype was sampled from a human donor in good health. The CDR3 loop reads CSAVGTSGAYEQYF. The CDR3 region has the DNA TGCAGCGCCGTGGGGACTAGCGGAGCCTACGAGCAGTACTTC.